Sequencing of this T cell receptor beta chain was carried out in a study of blood T cell repertoires in COVID-19. Across the study: From T cells, B-cell-depleted T cells, or PBMCs came the material, which was cDNA or gDNA.

Germline V CDR1 and CDR2: SGHTA, FQGNSA. The CDR3 extends over 14 amino acids. The V segment lost 3 bases and the J segment 9 bases; nucleotides outside the gene matches: 1. The assay was immunoSEQ multiplex PCR, and TCRdb's table has in-frame clones only and misses some. The table shows about 330,000 clones, with roughly 88% occurring only once. The chain joins TRBV7-2 to TRBJ1-6; 11 nucleotides match TRBD1. The sequencing input was peripheral blood. The receptor was derived from a woman aged 50 to 65 with active or convalescent COVID-19. The CDR3 region is CASSLDRGLSPLHF. In nucleotides, the CDR3 is TGTGCCAGCAGCTTGGACAGGGGGCTTTCACCCCTCCACTTT.